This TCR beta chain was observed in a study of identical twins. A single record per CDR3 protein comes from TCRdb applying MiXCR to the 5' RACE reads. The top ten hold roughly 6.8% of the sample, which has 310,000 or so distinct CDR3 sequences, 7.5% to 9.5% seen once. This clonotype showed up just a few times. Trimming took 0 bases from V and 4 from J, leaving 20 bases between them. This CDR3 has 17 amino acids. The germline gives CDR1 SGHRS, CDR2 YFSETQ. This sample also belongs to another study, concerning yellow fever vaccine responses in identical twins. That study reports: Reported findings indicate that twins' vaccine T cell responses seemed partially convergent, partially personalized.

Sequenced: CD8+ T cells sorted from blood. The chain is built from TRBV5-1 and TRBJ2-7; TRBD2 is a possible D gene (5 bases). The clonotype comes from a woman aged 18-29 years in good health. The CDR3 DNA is TGCGCCAGCAGCTTGGCAGGTTATGGGATTTCGGGGTACGAGCAGTACTTC. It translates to CASSLAGYGISGYEQYF.